What follows is one TCR beta chain and its context. Its antigen remains unidentified. Deletions cut 1 base from V and 4 bases from J, with 10 bases between. The CDR3 length is 14 residues. Germline CDR1 and CDR2: MGHRA and YSYEKL. Using immunoSEQ multiplex PCR, the repertoire was profiled, and TCRdb retains in-frame clones only, with some absent. This repertoire shows 6,000 to 9,000 clones, around nine tenths found once; its top ten account for over 0.4%. The record originates from a study of naive CD8 T cells in extremely preterm neonates. Whole-study results and caveats: iChao1 richness was lowest in preterm neonates, significantly versus all ages. Compared with older groups, preterm CDR3s were shorter, with fewer N additions and less trimming.

Cord blood came from elective full-term cesareans at roughly 37-42 weeks without labor or membrane rupture. Excluded: fetal demise, active maternal HSV, known maternal HIV. Live Annexin V-negative naive CD3+CD8+CD45RA+CCR7+ T cells were sorted. V is TRBV4-1 and J is TRBJ1-1; a weak D match, TRBD1 (6 bases). Specimen: naive CD8+ T cells from cord blood. The sequence was collected from a newborn in good health. CDR3 sequence (DNA): TGCGCCAGCAGCCAAGTGGGGGGGGCCACTGAAGCTTTCTTT. Its translation: CASSQVGGATEAFF.